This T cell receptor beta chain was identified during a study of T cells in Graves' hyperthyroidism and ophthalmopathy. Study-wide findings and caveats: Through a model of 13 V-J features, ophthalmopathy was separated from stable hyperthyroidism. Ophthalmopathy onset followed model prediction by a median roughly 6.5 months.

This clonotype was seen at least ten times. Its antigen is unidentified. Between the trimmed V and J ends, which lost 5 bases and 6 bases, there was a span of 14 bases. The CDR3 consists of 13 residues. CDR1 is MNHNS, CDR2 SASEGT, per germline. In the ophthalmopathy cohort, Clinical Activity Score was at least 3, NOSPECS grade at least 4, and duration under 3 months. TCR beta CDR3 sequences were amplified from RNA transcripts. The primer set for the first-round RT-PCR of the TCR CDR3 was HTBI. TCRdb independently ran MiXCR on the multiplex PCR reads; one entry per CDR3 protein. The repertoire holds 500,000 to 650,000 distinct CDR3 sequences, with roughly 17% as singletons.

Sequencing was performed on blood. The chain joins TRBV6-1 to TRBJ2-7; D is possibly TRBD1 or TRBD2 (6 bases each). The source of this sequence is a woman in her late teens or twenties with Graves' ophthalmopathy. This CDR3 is CASSLGGLGEQYF. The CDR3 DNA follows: TGTGCCAGCAGTTTAGGGGGGTTAGGCGAGCAGTACTTC.